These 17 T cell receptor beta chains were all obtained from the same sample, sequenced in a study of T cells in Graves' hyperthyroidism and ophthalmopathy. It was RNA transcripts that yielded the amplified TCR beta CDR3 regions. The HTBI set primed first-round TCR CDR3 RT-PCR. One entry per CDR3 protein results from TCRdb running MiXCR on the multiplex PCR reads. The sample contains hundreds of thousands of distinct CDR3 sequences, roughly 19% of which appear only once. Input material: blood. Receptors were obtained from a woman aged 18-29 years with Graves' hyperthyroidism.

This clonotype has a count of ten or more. CDR3 in amino acids: CASSVRDTYEQYF. DNA of the CDR3: TGTGCCAGCAGTGTCCGGGACACCTACGAGCAGTACTTC. The V and J genes are TRBV6-1 and TRBJ2-7; maybe TRBD1 (6 bases). Germline V gene sequence: CDR1 MNHNS, CDR2 SASEGT. The CDR3 is 13 amino acids. Trimming removed 4 bases from V and 2 bases from J, with 9 bases in between.

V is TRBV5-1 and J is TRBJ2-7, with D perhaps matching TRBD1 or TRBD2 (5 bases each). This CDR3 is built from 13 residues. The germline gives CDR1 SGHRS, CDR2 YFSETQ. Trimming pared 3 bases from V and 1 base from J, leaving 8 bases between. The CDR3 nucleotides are TGCGCCAGCAGCTCTTGGGGGTCCTACGAGCAGTACTTC. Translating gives CASSSWGSYEQYF. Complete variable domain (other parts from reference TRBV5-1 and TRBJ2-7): KAGVTQTPRYLIKTRGQQVTLSCSPISGHRSVSWYQQTPGQGLQFLFEYFSETQRNKGNFPGRFSGRQFSNSRSEMNVSTLELGDSALYLCASSSWGSYEQYFGPGTRLTVT.

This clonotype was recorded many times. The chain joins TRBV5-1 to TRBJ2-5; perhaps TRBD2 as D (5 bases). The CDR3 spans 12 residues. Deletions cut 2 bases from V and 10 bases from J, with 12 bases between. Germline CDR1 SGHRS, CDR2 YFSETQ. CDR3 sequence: CASSFDMGDQYF. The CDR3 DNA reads TGCGCCAGCAGCTTCGATATGGGAGACCAGTACTTC.

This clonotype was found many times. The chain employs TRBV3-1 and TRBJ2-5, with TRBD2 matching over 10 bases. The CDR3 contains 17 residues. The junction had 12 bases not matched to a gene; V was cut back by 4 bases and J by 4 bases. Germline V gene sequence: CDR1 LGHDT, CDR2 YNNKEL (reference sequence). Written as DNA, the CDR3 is TGTGCCAGCAGCCCCTCGTTGGAGCGGGGGGGGGCAGAGACCCAGTACTTC. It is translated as CASSPSLERGGAETQYF.

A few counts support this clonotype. CDR3 DNA: TGTGCCAGTCGTCCGGCGGCCACTGAAGCTTTCTTT. This gives the protein CASRPAATEAFF. The V call is TRBV7-9, the J call TRBJ1-1; no firm D call. Germline V CDR1 and CDR2: SEHNR, FQNEAQ (reference sequence). Trimming removed 9 bases from V and 4 bases from J, with 12 bases in between. The CDR3 is made up of 12 amino acids.

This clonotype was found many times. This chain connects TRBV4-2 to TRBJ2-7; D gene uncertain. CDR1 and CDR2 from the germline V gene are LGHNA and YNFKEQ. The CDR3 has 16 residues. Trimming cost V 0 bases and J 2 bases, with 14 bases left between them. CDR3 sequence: CASSQEAIFRPYEQYF. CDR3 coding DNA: TGTGCCAGCAGCCAAGAAGCCATCTTTCGCCCCTACGAGCAGTACTTC.

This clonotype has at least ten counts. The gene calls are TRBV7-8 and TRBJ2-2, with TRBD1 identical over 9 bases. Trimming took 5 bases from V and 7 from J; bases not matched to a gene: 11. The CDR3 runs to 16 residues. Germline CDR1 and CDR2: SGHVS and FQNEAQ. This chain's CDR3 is CASSHSRGQGGGELFF. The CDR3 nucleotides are TGTGCCAGCAGCCATTCAAGGGGACAGGGAGGCGGGGAGCTGTTTTTT.

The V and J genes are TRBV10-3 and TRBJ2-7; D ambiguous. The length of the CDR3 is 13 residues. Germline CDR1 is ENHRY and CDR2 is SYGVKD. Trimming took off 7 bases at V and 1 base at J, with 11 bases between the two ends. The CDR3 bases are TGTGCCATCAAGCATAAAAGTTCCTACGAGCAGTACTTC. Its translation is CAIKHKSSYEQYF.

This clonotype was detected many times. As DNA, the CDR3 is TGTGCCACCAGCATACTGGACAGATTCTACGAGCAGTACTTC. As protein: CATSILDRFYEQYF. J is TRBJ2-7 and V is TRBV15, with D maybe TRBD1 (6 bases). CDR3 length: 14 residues. CDR1 is LNHNV and CDR2 is YYDKDF in the germline V gene (reference sequence). The V end was cut by 4 bases, the J end by 3 bases, with 13 bases between.

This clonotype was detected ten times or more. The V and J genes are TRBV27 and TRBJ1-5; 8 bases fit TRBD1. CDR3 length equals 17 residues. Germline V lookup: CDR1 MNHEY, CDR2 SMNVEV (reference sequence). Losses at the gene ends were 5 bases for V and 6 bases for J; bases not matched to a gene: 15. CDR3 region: CASSPRTGRLSGQPQHF. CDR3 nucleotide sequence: TGTGCCAGCAGTCCGCGGACAGGGAGGCTCTCAGGTCAGCCCCAGCATTTT.

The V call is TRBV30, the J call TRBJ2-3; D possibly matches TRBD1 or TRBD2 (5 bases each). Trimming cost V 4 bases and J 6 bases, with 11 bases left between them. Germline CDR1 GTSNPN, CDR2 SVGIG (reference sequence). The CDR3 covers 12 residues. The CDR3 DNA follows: TGTGCCTGGAACCTAGCAGGGGATACGCAGTATTTT. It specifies CAWNLAGDTQYF.

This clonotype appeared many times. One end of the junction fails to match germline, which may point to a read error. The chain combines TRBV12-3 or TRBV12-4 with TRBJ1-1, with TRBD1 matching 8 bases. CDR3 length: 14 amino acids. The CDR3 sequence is CASILGQGATEAFF. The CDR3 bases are TGTGCCAGCATTTTAGGACAGGGCGCCACTGAAGCTTTCTTT.

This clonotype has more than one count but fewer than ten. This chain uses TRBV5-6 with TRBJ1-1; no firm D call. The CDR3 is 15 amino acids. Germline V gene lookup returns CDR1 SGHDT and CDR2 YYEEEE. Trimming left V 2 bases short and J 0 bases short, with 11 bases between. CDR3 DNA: TGTGCCAGCAGCTTAAAAGGACGGATGAACACTGAAGCTTTCTTT. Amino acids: CASSLKGRMNTEAFF.

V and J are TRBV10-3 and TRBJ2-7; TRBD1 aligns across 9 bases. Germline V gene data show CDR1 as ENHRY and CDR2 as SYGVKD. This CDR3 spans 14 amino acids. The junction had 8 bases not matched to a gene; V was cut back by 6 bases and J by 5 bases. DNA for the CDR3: TGTGCCATCAGCCGGGACAGGGACAGGGACGAGCAGTACTTC. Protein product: CAISRDRDRDEQYF.

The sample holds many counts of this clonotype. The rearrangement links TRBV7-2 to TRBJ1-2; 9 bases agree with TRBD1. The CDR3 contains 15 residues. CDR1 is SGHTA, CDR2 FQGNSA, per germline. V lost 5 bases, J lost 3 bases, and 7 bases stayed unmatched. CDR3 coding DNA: TGTGCCAGCAGCCCCGGGACAGGGAAGGACTATGGCTACACCTTC. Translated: CASSPGTGKDYGYTF.

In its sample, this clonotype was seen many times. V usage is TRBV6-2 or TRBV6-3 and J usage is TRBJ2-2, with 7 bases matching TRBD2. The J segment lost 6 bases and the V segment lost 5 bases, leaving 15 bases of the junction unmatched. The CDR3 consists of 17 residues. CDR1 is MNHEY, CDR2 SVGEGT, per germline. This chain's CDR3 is CASSGRRDYAIPGELFF. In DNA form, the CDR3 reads TGTGCCAGCAGTGGGCGCCGGGACTACGCCATCCCCGGGGAGCTGTTTTTT.

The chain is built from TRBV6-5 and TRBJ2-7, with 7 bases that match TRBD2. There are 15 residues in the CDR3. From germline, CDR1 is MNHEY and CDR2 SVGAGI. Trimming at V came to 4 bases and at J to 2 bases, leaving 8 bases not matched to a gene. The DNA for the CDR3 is TGTGCCAGCAGTTTACTAGCGTTAAGAACCTACGAGCAGTACTTC. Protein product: CASSLLALRTYEQYF.